This T cell receptor (beta chain) was found in a study of Ad26.COV2.S vaccination and SARS-CoV-2 variants. Whole-study results and caveats: Vaccinees displayed broader spike-specific TCR repertoires than placebo recipients.

There are 13 residues in the CDR3. V lost 3 bases and J 9 bases, leaving 14 bases between the germline ends. Germline assignment: CDR1 LGHDT and CDR2 YNNKEL (reference sequence). Profiled with immunoSEQ multiplex PCR; TCRdb holds only in-frame clones, not every one. Of roughly 700,000 clones in the sample, around 92% were seen once. This clone was seen just once. The antigen is unknown. Documented treatment: approximately 18 received Ad26.COV2.S at low or high dose, single or two shots; roughly five received placebo; per-sample allocation not given. Specimen acquisition occurred on day 63 following the initial vaccine or placebo injection.

The material sequenced was peripheral blood, taken in a trial of Ad26.COV2.S vaccine versus placebo. This sequence was found in a person between 18 and 59 years old who received the Ad26.COV2.S COVID-19 vaccine or a placebo. J is TRBJ1-2 and V is TRBV3-1 (or the pseudogene TRBV3-2), with unresolved D. The CDR3 DNA reads TGTGCCAGCAGCCAGGGAGTCCCGGAGAGCTACACCTTC. This gives the protein CASSQGVPESYTF.